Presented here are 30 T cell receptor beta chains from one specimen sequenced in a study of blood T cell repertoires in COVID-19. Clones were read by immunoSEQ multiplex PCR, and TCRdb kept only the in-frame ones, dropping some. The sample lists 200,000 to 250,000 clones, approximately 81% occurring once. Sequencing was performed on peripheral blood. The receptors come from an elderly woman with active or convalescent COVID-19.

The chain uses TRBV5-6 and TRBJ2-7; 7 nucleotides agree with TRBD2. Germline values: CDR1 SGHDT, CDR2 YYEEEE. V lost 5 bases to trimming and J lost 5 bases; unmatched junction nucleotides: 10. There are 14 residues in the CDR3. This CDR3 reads CASRDAGVQNEQYF. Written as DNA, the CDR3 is TGTGCCAGCAGGGACGCGGGAGTTCAGAACGAGCAGTACTTC. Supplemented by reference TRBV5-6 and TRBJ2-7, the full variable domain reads DAGVTQSPTHLIKTRGQQVTLRCSPKSGHDTVSWYQQALGQGPQFIFQYYEEEERQRGNFPDRFSGHQFPNYSSELNVNALLLGDSALYLCASRDAGVQNEQYFGPGTRLTVT.

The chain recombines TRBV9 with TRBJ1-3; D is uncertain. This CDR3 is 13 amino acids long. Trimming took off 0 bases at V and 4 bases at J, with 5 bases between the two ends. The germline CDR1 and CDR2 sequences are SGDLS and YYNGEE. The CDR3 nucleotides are TGTGCCAGCAGCGTAGCGTCGGGAAACACCATATATTTT. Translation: CASSVASGNTIYF.

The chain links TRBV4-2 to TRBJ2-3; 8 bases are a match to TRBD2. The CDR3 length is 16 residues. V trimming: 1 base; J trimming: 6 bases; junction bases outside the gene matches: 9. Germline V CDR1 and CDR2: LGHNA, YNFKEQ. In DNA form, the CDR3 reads TGTGCCAGCAGCCAAGCAAATAGCGGGAACATCGATACGCAGTATTTT. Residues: CASSQANSGNIDTQYF.

Written as DNA, the CDR3 is TGTGCCAGCAGCTTAGTTCTATCCTTATCCGTTGCAACTAATGAAAAACTGTTTTTT. Translated, it gives CASSLVLSLSVATNEKLFF. The genes are TRBV7-9 and TRBJ1-4; D is unresolved. Trimming took 1 base from V and 0 from J, leaving 18 bases between them. Germline CDR1 SEHNR, CDR2 FQNEAQ (reference sequence). The CDR3 length is 19 residues.

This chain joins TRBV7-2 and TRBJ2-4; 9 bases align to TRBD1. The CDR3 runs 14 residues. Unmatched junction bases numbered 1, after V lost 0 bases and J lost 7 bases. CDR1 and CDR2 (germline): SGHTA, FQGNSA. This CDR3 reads CASSLATGGNIQYF. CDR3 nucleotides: TGTGCCAGCAGCTTAGCGACAGGGGGTAACATTCAGTACTTC.

CDR3 in amino acids: CASSPGTAQGGRTQYF. CDR3 sequence (DNA): TGTGCCAGCAGCCCCGGTACCGCACAGGGGGGGCGTACGCAGTATTTT. The V and J genes are TRBV3-1 (or the pseudogene TRBV3-2) and TRBJ2-3; tentative D call: TRBD1 (8 bases). The CDR3 consists of 16 residues. CDR1 is LGHDT and CDR2 is YNNKEL in the germline V gene (reference sequence). Trimming took 4 bases from V and 8 from J, leaving 22 bases between them.

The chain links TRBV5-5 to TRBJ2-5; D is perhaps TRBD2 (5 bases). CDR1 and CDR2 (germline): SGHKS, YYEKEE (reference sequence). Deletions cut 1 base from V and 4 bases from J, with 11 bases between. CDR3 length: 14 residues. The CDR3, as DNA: TGTGCCAGCAGCTTGCTTGTGGGAGTAGAGACCCAGTACTTC. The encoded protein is CASSLLVGVETQYF.

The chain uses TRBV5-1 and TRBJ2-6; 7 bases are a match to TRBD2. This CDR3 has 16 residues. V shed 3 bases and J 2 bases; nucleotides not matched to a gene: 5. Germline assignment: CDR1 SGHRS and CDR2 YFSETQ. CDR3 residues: CASSSSAGAGANVLTF. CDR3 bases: TGCGCCAGCAGCTCGTCCGCGGGGGCTGGGGCCAACGTCCTGACTTTC.

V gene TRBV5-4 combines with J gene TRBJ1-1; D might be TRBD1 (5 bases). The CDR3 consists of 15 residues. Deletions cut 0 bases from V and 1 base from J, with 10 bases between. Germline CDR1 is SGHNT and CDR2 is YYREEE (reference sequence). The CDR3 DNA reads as TGTGCCAGCAGCTTGGGGGCCAGGGCGAACACTGAAGCTTTCTTT. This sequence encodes CASSLGARANTEAFF.

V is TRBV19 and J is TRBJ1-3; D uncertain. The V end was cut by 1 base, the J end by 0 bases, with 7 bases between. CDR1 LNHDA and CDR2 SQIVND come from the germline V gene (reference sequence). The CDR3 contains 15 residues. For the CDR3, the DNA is TGTGCCAGTAGTATAGCCTCGCGCTCTGGAAACACCATATATTTT. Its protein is CASSIASRSGNTIYF.

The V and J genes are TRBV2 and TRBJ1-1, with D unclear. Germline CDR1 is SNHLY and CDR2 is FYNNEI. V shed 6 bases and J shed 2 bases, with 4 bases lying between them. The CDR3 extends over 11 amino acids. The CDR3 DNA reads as TGTGCCAGCAGATTAAACACTGAAGCTTTCTTT. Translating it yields CASRLNTEAFF.

The CDR3 DNA follows: TGTGCCAGCAGTTACGGGACAGTGCTCTCCTATAATTCACCCCTCCACTTT. Its translation is CASSYGTVLSYNSPLHF. The chain carries TRBV6-2 or TRBV6-3 and TRBJ1-6; 7 bases agree with TRBD1. The CDR3 contains 17 residues. Germline V gene lookup returns CDR1 MNHEY and CDR2 SVGEGT. With V trimmed by 2 bases and J by 0 bases, 4 bases remained unmatched.

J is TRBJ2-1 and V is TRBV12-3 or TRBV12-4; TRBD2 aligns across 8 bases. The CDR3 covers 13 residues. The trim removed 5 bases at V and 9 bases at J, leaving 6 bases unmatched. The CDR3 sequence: CASSIQSGGEQFF. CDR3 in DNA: TGTGCCAGCAGTATCCAGAGCGGGGGTGAGCAGTTCTTC.

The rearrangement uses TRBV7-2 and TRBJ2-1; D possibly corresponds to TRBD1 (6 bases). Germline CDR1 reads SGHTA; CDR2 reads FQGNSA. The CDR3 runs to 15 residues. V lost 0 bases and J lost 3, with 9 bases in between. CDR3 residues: CASSLAGGDYNEQFF. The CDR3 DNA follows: TGTGCCAGCAGCTTAGCAGGGGGAGACTACAATGAGCAGTTCTTC.

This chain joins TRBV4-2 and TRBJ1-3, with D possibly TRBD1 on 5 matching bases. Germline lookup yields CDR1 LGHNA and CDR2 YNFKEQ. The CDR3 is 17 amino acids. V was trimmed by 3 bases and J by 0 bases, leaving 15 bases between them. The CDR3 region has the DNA TGTGCCAGCAGCCACGGGCGGGACCCAAACTCTGGAAACACCATATATTTT. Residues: CASSHGRDPNSGNTIYF.

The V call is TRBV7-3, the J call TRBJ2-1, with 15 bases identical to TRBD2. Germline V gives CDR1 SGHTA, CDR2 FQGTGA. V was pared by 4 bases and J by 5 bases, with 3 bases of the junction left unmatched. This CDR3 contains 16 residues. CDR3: CASSSGLAGGNNEQFF. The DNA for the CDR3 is TGTGCCAGCAGCTCCGGACTAGCGGGAGGGAACAATGAGCAGTTCTTC.

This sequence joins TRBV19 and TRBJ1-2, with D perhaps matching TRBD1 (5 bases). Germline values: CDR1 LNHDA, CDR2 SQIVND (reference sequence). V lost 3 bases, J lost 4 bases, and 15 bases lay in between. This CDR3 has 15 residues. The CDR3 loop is CASSILQSRAYGYTF. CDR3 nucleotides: TGTGCCAGTAGTATCCTCCAGAGCAGGGCCTATGGCTACACCTTC.

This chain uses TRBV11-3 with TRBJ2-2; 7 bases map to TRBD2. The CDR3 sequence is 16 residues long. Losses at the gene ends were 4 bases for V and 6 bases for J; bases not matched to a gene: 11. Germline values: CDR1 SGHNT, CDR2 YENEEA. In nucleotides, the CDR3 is TGTGCCAGCAGCTCTCCCCGGACTAGGTATTCCGGGGAGCTGTTTTTT. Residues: CASSSPRTRYSGELFF.

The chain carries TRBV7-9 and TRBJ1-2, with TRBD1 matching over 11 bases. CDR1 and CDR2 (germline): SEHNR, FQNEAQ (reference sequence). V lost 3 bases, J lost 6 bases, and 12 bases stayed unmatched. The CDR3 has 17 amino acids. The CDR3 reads CASSFSGTGGNLNGYTF. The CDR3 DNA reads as TGTGCCAGCAGCTTTTCCGGGACAGGGGGTAATTTAAATGGCTACACCTTC.

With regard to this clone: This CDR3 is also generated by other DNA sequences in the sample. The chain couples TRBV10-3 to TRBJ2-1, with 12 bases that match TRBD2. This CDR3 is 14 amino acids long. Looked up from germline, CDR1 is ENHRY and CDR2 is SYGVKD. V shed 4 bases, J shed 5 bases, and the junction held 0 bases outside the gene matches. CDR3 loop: CAISGTSGDNEQFF. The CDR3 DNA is TGTGCCATCAGTGGGACTAGCGGGGACAATGAGCAGTTCTTC.

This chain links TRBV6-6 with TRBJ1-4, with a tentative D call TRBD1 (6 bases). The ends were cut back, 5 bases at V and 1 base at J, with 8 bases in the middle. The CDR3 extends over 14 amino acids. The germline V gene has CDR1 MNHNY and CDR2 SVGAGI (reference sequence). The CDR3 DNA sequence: TGTGCCAGCAGTAAGACAGGAACTAATGAAAAACTGTTTTTT. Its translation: CASSKTGTNEKLFF.

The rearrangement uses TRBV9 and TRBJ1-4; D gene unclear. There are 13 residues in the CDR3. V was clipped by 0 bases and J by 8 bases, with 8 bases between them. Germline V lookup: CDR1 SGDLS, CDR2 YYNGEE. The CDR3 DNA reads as TGTGCCAGCAGCGTAGCCCCGGGGGAAAAACTGTTTTTT. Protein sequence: CASSVAPGEKLFF.

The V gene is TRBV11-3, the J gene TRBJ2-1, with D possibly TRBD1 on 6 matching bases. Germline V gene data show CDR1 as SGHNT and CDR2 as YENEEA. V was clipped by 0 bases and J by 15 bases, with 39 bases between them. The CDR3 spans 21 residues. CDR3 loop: CASSLDTRRPWGQSERFDRFF. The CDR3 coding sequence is TGTGCCAGCAGCTTAGATACTCGCCGTCCATGGGGACAATCTGAAAGATTCGACCGGTTCTTC. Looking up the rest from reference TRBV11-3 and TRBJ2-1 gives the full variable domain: EAGVVQSPRYKIIEKKQPVAFWCNPISGHNTLYWYLQNLGQGPELLIRYENEEAVDDSQLPKDRFSAERLKGVDSTLKIQPAELGDSAVYLCASSLDTRRPWGQSERFDRFFGPGTRLTVL.

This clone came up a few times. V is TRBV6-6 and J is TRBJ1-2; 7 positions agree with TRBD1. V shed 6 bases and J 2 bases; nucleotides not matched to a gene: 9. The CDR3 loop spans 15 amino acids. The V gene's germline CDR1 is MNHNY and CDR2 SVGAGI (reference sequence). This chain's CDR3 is CASSPTGAQNYGYTF. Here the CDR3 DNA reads TGTGCCAGCAGCCCCACAGGGGCGCAGAACTATGGCTACACCTTC.

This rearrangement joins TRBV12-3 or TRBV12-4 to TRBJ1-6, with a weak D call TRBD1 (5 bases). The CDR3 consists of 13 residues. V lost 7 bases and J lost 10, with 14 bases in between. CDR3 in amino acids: CASNPGGGSPLHF. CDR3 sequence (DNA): TGTGCCAGCAATCCCGGGGGGGGGTCACCCCTCCACTTT.

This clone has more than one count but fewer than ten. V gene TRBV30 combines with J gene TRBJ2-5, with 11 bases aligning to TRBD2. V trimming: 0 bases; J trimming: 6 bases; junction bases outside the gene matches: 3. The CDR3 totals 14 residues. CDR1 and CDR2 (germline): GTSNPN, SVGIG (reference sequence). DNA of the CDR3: TGTGCCTGGAGTGTTAGCGGGGGGGGGAAGACCCAGTACTTC. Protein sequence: CAWSVSGGGKTQYF.

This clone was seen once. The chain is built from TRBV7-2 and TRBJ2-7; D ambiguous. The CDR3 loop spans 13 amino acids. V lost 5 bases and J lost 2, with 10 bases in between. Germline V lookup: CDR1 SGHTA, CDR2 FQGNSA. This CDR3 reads CASSESDPYEQYF. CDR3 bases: TGTGCCAGCAGCGAAAGCGATCCCTACGAGCAGTACTTC. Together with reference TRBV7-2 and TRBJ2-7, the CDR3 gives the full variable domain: GAGVSQSPSNKVTEKGKDVELRCDPISGHTALYWYRQSLGQGLEFLIYFQGNSAPDKSGLPSDRFSAERTGGSVSTLTIQRTQQEDSAVYLCASSESDPYEQYFGPGTRLTVT.

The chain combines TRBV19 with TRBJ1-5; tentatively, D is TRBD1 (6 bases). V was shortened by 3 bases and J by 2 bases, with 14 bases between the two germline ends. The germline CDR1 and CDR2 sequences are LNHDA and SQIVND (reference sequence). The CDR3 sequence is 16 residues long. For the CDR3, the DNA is TGTGCCAGTAGTATCGGGGGGCTAGTAGGCAATCAGCCCCAGCATTTT. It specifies CASSIGGLVGNQPQHF.

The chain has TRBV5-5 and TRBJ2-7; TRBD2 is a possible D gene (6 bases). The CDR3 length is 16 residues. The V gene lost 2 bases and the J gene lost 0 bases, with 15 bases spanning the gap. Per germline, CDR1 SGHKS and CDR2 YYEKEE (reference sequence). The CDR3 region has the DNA TGTGCCAGCAGCTTTTTCAGGGCGGGGTCCTCCTACGAGCAGTACTTC. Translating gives CASSFFRAGSSYEQYF.

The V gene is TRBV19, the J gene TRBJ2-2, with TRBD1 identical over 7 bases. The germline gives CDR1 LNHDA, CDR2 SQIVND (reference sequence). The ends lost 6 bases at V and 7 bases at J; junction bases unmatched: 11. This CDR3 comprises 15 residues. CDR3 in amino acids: CASSAGATGFGELFF. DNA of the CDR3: TGTGCCAGTAGCGCGGGCGCGACAGGGTTCGGGGAGCTGTTTTTT.